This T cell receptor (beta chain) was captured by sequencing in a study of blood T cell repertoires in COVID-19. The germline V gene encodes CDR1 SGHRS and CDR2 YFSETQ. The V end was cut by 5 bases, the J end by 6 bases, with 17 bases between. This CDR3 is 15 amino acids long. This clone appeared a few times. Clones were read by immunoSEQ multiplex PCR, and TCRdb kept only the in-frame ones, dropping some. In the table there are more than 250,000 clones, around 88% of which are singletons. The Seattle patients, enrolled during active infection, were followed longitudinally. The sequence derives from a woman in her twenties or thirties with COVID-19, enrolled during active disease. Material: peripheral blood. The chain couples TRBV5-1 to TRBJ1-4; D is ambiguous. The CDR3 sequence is CASRSQEDPYEKLFF. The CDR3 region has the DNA TGCGCCAGCAGGTCACAAGAGGATCCTTATGAAAAACTGTTTTTT.